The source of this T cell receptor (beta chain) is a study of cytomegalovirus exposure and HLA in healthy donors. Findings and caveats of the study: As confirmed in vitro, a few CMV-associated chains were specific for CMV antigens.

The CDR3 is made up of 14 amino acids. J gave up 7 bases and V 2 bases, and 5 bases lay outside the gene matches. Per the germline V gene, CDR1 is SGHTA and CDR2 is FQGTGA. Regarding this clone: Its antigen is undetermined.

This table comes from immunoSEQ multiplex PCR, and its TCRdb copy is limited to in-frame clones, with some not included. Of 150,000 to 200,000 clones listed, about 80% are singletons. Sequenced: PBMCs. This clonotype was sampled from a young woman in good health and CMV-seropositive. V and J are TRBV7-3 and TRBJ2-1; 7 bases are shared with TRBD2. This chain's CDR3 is CASSLLGGPNEQFF. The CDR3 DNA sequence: TGTGCCAGCAGCTTACTGGGAGGGCCGAATGAGCAGTTCTTC.